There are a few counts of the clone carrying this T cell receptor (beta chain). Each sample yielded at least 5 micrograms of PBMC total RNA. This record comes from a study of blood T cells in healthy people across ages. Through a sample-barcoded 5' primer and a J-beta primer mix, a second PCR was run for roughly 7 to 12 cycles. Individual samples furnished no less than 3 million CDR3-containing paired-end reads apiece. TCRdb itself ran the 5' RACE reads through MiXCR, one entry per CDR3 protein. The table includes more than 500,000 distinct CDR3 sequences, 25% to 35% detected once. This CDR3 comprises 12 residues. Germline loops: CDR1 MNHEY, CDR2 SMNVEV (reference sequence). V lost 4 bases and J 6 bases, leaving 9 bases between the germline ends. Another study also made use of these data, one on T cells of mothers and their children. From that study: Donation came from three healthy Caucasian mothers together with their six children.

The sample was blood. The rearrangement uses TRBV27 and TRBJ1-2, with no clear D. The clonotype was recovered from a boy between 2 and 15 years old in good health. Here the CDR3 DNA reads TGTGCCAGCAGTTCACGGGAGGATGGCTACACCTTC. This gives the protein CASSSREDGYTF.